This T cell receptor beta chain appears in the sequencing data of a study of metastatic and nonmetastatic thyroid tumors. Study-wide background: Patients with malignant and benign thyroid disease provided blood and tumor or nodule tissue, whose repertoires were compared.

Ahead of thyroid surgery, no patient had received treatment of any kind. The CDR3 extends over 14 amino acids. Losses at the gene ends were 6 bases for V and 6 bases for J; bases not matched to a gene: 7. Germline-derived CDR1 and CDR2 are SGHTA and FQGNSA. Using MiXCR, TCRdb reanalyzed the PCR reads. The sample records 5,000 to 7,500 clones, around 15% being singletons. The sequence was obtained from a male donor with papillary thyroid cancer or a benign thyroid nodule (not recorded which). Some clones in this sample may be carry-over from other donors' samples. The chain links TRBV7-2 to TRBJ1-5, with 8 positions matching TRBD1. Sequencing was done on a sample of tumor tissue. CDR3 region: CASRTWTGIQPQHF. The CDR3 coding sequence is TGTGCCAGCAGAACCTGGACAGGGATTCAGCCCCAGCATTTT.